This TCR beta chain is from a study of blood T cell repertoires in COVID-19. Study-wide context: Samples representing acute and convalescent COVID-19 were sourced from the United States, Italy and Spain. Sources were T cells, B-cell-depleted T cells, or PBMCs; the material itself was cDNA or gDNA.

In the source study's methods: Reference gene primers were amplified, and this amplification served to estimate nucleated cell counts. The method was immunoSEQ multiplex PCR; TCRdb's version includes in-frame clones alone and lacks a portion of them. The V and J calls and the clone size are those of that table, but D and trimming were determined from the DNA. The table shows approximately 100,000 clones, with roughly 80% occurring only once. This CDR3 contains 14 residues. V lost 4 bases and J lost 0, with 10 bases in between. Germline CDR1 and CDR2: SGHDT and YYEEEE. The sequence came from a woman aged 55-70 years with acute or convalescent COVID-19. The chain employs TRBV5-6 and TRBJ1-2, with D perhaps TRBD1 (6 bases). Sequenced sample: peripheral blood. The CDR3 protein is CASSPQGPNYGYTF. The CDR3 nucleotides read TGTGCCAGCAGCCCACAGGGACCTAACTATGGCTACACCTTC. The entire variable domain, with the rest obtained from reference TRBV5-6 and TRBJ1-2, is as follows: DAGVTQSPTHLIKTRGQQVTLRCSPKSGHDTVSWYQQALGQGPQFIFQYYEEEERQRGNFPDRFSGHQFPNYSSELNVNALLLGDSALYLCASSPQGPNYGYTFGSGTRLTVV.